A single sample is the source of the 32 T cell receptor beta chains below, sequenced in a study of blood T cells in healthy people across ages. Through a sample-barcoded 5' primer and a J-beta primer mix, a second PCR was run for about 6 to 12 cycles. TCRdb used MiXCR to reprocess the 5' RACE reads, holding one entry per CDR3 protein. The table has under 2 million distinct CDR3 sequences, approximately 32% seen once. Material for sequencing was blood. These TCRs come from a woman in her 30s in good health.

The CDR3 region is CASSYQVGNEQFF. The CDR3 nucleotides read TGTGCCAGCAGTTATCAAGTTGGCAATGAGCAGTTCTTC. The chain has TRBV27 and TRBJ2-1; the D is unclear. V lost 4 bases, J lost 6 bases, and 10 bases lay in between. CDR3 length equals 13 residues. Germline CDR1 MNHEY, CDR2 SMNVEV (reference sequence).

The chain has TRBV18 and TRBJ1-1; TRBD1 matches at 9 bases. The CDR3 sequence is 12 residues long. In germline, CDR1 is KGHSH, CDR2 LQKENI. J was trimmed by 6 bases and V by 6 bases; bases with no gene match: 2. The CDR3 DNA is TGTGCCAGCTCGGGGACAGGGCCTGAAGCTTTCTTT. Residues: CASSGTGPEAFF.

The chain uses TRBV3-1 and TRBJ1-2, with D unclear. Trimming cost V 0 bases and J 8 bases, with 16 bases left between them. CDR1 and CDR2 from the germline V gene are LGHDT and YNNKEL (reference sequence). CDR3 length: 15 amino acids. The CDR3 DNA sequence: TGTGCCAGCAGCCAAGACGGGCGGAGGTCTGGGGGCTACACCTTC. Residues: CASSQDGRRSGGYTF.

The V and J genes are TRBV4-1 and TRBJ1-2; D possibly corresponds to TRBD1 (6 bases). The CDR3 spans 16 residues. The V gene lost 0 bases and the J gene lost 3 bases, with 14 bases spanning the gap. CDR1 and CDR2 (germline): MGHRA, YSYEKL. The CDR3 spells CASSQERGLLDYGYTF. CDR3 sequence (DNA): TGCGCCAGCAGCCAAGAACGGGGGCTACTCGACTATGGCTACACCTTC.

The chain combines TRBV19 with TRBJ2-3; possible D gene TRBD2, 6 bases. V shed 5 bases and J shed 2 bases, with 11 bases lying between them. CDR3 size: 14 residues. Germline CDR1 reads LNHDA; CDR2 reads SQIVND (reference sequence). CDR3 sequence: CASSPSVYTDTQYF. In DNA, the CDR3 is TGTGCCAGTAGTCCTAGCGTATACACAGATACGCAGTATTTT.

V is TRBV12-3 or TRBV12-4 and J is TRBJ2-1; TRBD2 aligns across 14 bases. There are 13 residues in the CDR3. After removal of 10 bases from V and 7 bases from J, the junction contained 3 bases not matched to a gene. The DNA for the CDR3 is TGTGCCACAGGGACTAGCGGGGGTAATGAGCAGTTCTTC. It is translated as CATGTSGGNEQFF.

The chain joins TRBV4-1 to TRBJ2-1; either TRBD1 or TRBD2 may supply D (6 bases each). The DNA end is a closer match to TRBJ2-7, so the J assignment may be wrong. The CDR3 runs 14 residues. The V gene's germline CDR1 is MGHRA and CDR2 YSYEKL. The chain's CDR3 is CASSQTLGGNEQYF. CDR3 bases: TGCGCCAGCAGTCAAACTTTAGGGGGGAATGAGCAGTACTTC.

The rearrangement joins TRBV5-1 to TRBJ2-3; 7 nucleotides align to TRBD2. The CDR3 spans 15 residues. Looked up from germline, CDR1 is SGHRS and CDR2 is YFSETQ. The V segment lost 1 base and the J segment 3 bases; nucleotides outside the gene matches: 5. Here the CDR3 DNA reads TGCGCCAGCAGCTTGTCCGGACTAGTAACAGATACGCAGTATTTT. Its translation is CASSLSGLVTDTQYF.

The CDR3 nucleotides are TGTGCCATCAGTGAGACCCCGGGACACCGCGGCCACGAGCAGTACTTC. Translation gives CAISETPGHRGHEQYF. This rearrangement joins TRBV10-3 to TRBJ2-7; D is perhaps TRBD1 (6 bases). The CDR3 has 16 residues. The V gene's germline CDR1 is ENHRY and CDR2 SYGVKD. The V and J ends lost 2 bases and 5 bases respectively, with 19 bases between them.

As concerns this clonotype: Because the CDR3 is missing its conserved closing phenylalanine or tryptophan, this is likely a read error. The chain has TRBV6-5 and TRBJ1-2; 8 nucleotides match TRBD1. The trim removed 6 bases at V and 4 bases at J, leaving 13 bases unmatched. There are 16 residues in the CDR3. Per germline, CDR1 MNHEY and CDR2 SVGAGI. CDR3 protein: CASRAQTGTGTYGYTC. The CDR3 region has the DNA TGTGCCAGCAGAGCCCAAACCGGGACAGGAACCTATGGCTACACCTGC.

This clonotype has only one observation. This CDR3 fails to terminate in the conserved phenylalanine or tryptophan, so it likely reflects a read error. CDR3 sequence reads: CSAGAGENEQFV. Written as DNA, the CDR3 is TGCAGCGCGGGCGCAGGGGAAAATGAGCAGTTCGTC. The chain carries TRBV29-1 and TRBJ2-1; a possible D gene is TRBD1 (6 bases). The V and J ends lost 7 bases and 7 bases respectively, with 14 bases between them. CDR1 and CDR2 (germline): SQVTM, ANQGSEA. This CDR3 region has 12 residues.

The chain has TRBV20-1 and TRBJ2-1; 8 bases fit TRBD2. V gave up 5 bases and J gave up 4 bases; unmatched junction bases: 10. Germline loops: CDR1 DFQATT, CDR2 SNEGSKA (reference sequence). CDR3 size: 15 residues. CDR3 nucleotide sequence: TGCAGTGCTGGGGGACTAGTGGGGATATACAATGAGCAGTTCTTC. Its protein is CSAGGLVGIYNEQFF.

The rearrangement links TRBV7-2 to TRBJ1-2; a possible D gene is TRBD1 (5 bases). Germline V gene sequence: CDR1 SGHTA, CDR2 FQGNSA. V dropped 4 bases and J dropped 5 bases, with 20 bases sitting between them. The CDR3 loop spans 16 amino acids. CDR3 sequence: CASSWAPREGLYGYTF. The CDR3 coding sequence is TGTGCCAGCAGCTGGGCCCCCAGGGAGGGCCTATATGGCTACACCTTC.

This clonotype appeared a few times. The chain combines TRBV9 with TRBJ2-3; 8 bases are shared with TRBD2. The J segment lost 0 bases and the V segment lost 4 bases, leaving 4 bases of the junction unmatched. This CDR3 has 15 residues. The V gene's germline CDR1 is SGDLS and CDR2 YYNGEE. The CDR3 region has the DNA TGTGCCAGCAGCAAGCAGCGGGAGAGCACAGATACGCAGTATTTT. This sequence encodes CASSKQRESTDTQYF.

J is TRBJ1-2 and V is TRBV29-1; tentatively, D is TRBD1 (6 bases). V lost 4 bases and J lost 4, with 16 bases in between. Germline values: CDR1 SQVTM, CDR2 ANQGSEA. This CDR3 region has 14 residues. Here the CDR3 reads CSVVGDGGLYGYTF. DNA of the CDR3: TGCAGCGTTGTGGGGGACGGGGGGCTCTATGGCTACACCTTC.

A few counts support this clonotype. The rearrangement uses TRBV6-5 and TRBJ2-3; tentatively, D is TRBD1 or TRBD2 (6 bases each). The CDR3 totals 15 residues. The germline CDR1 and CDR2 sequences are MNHEY and SVGAGI. V was shortened by 7 bases and J by 5 bases, with 19 bases between the two germline ends. The CDR3: CASMNRGGNRDTQYF. The CDR3 DNA follows: TGTGCCAGCATGAACAGAGGGGGGAATAGAGATACGCAGTATTTT.

The chain employs TRBV3-1 and TRBJ1-4; D is ambiguous. Germline V gene data show CDR1 as LGHDT and CDR2 as YNNKEL (reference sequence). This CDR3 is built from 14 residues. V lost 4 bases to trimming and J lost 13 bases, with 19 bases between them. The chain's CDR3 is CASSLNRETALLFF. CDR3 DNA: TGTGCCAGCAGCCTAAACCGGGAAACAGCTTTACTGTTTTTT. Filled out from reference TRBV3-1 and TRBJ1-4, the complete variable domain reads DTAVSQTPKYLVTQMGNDKSIKCEQNLGHDTMYWYKQDSKKFLKIMFSYNNKELIINETVPNRFSPKSPDKAHLNLHINSLELGDSAVYFCASSLNRETALLFFGSGTQLSVL.

This chain links TRBV28 with TRBJ1-4; no definite D call. This CDR3 has 14 residues. Germline values: CDR1 MDHEN, CDR2 SYDVKM. The V end lost 9 bases, the J end lost 5 bases, and 16 bases lay between the germline ends. CDR3 sequence: CASTTGRLNEKLFF. The CDR3 DNA reads as TGTGCCAGTACCACCGGACGGCTGAATGAAAAACTGTTTTTT.

This clonotype was seen a handful of times. This rearrangement joins TRBV27 to TRBJ2-7; D perhaps matches TRBD1 (6 bases). V was clipped by 2 bases and J by 4 bases, with 15 bases between them. Germline loops: CDR1 MNHEY, CDR2 SMNVEV (reference sequence). The CDR3 has 15 amino acids. CDR3 sequence reads: CASSLQARGLYEQYF. The CDR3, as DNA: TGTGCCAGCAGTTTACAAGCCAGGGGCTTATACGAGCAGTACTTC.

This clonotype was counted ten times or more. The chain couples TRBV3-1 to TRBJ2-3, with 13 bases aligning to TRBD2. V lost 5 bases and J lost 3; bases outside the gene matches: 5. The CDR3 spans 16 residues. Germline CDR1 is LGHDT and CDR2 is YNNKEL (reference sequence). Here the CDR3 DNA reads TGTGCCAGCAGCACCCGACTAGCGGGGGGTACAGATACGCAGTATTTT. Translated: CASSTRLAGGTDTQYF.

This clonotype appeared a few times. The chain carries TRBV5-1 and TRBJ2-7; a weak D match, TRBD1 (8 bases). Germline V lookup: CDR1 SGHRS, CDR2 YFSETQ. This CDR3 region has 15 residues. Trimming removed 3 bases at V and 5 bases at J, with 18 bases between. The CDR3 sequence: CASSSFTGGDNEQYF. Written as DNA, the CDR3 is TGCGCCAGCAGCTCCTTCACAGGGGGGGACAACGAGCAGTACTTC.

This clonotype was picked up one time. The genes are TRBV29-1 and TRBJ2-7; D is unclear. With 1 base removed from V and 6 bases from J, the gap between germline ends came to 13 bases. Germline V gene lookup returns CDR1 SQVTM and CDR2 ANQGSEA. CDR3 size: 13 residues. CDR3 region: CSVEAGPSAEQYF. In DNA form, the CDR3 reads TGCAGCGTTGAAGCAGGCCCTTCTGCCGAGCAGTACTTC.

J is TRBJ2-7 and V is TRBV29-1; perhaps TRBD1 as D (6 bases). CDR1 SQVTM and CDR2 ANQGSEA come from the germline V gene. There are 12 residues in the CDR3. The ends were cut back, 6 bases at V and 3 bases at J, with 12 bases in the middle. The CDR3 loop reads CSVATGRYEQYF. The CDR3 coding sequence is TGCAGCGTCGCGACAGGCCGCTACGAGCAGTACTTC.

This clonotype was observed once. The rearrangement uses TRBV6-1 and TRBJ1-1; D gene unclear. The CDR3 loop spans 13 amino acids. Trimming shortened V by 6 bases and J by 6 bases, and 14 bases separated the two germline ends. Germline V lookup: CDR1 MNHNS, CDR2 SASEGT. The CDR3 DNA follows: TGTGCCAGCAGAATAGAGGTGGACGCTGAAGCTTTCTTT. It codes for CASRIEVDAEAFF.

In this sample, this clonotype turned up a few times. This chain uses TRBV7-3 with TRBJ2-2; D remains unclear. From germline, CDR1 is SGHTA and CDR2 FQGTGA. Trimming removed 2 bases at V and 5 bases at J, with 9 bases between. This CDR3 has 14 residues. CDR3 protein: CASSLRPQTGELFF. The CDR3 bases are TGTGCCAGCAGCTTACGGCCTCAGACCGGGGAGCTGTTTTTT.

This clonotype has a handful of counts. The chain is built from TRBV2 and TRBJ1-2, with D unclear. Germline V gene sequence: CDR1 SNHLY, CDR2 FYNNEI. Trimming took 4 bases from V and 4 from J, leaving 13 bases between them. The CDR3 spans 14 residues. The CDR3 is CASSATGFTYGYTF. The CDR3, as DNA: TGTGCCAGCAGTGCCACGGGGTTTACCTATGGCTACACCTTC.

The chain is built from TRBV4-1 and TRBJ2-3; D uncertain. This CDR3 is built from 17 residues. The germline V gene encodes CDR1 MGHRA and CDR2 YSYEKL. Trimming left V 1 base short and J 4 bases short, with 18 bases between. The CDR3 loop is CASSQGQFPGRADTQYF. CDR3 sequence (DNA): TGCGCCAGCAGCCAAGGTCAATTTCCCGGGCGCGCAGATACGCAGTATTTT.

Worth noting for this clonotype: A much bigger clone sits one base away, suggesting this may be a read error. The chain employs TRBV29-1 and TRBJ2-5; D possibly corresponds to TRBD2 (6 bases). The CDR3 is 16 residues long. With 7 bases removed from V and 8 bases from J, the gap between germline ends came to 29 bases. In germline, CDR1 is SQVTM, CDR2 ANQGSEA. CDR3 bases: TGCAGCGCTGAGGGAGGCCCGGCGGGGTCTAGCGATACCCAGTACTTC. Encoded protein: CSAEGGPAGSSDTQYF.

This clonotype was observed a single time. The junction differs from germline at one of its ends, possibly a read error. This chain links TRBV15 with TRBJ2-5; tentative D call: TRBD2 (6 bases). Per the germline V gene, CDR1 is LNHNV and CDR2 is YYDKDF (reference sequence). This CDR3 spans 16 amino acids. The CDR3, as DNA: TGTGCCGCCAGCACGTCTGCGGGGCGGGGTGCCGAGACCCAGTACTTC. As protein: CAASTSAGRGAETQYF. The entire variable domain, with the rest obtained from reference TRBV15 and TRBJ2-5, is as follows: DAMVIQNPRYQVTQFGKPVTLSCSQTLNHNVMYWYQQKSSQAPKLLFHYYDKDFNNEADTPDNFQSRRPNTSFCFLDIRSPGLGDTAMYLCAASTSAGRGAETQYFGPGTRLLVL.

This clonotype has more than one count but fewer than ten. This rearrangement joins TRBV7-9 to TRBJ2-4; D perhaps matches TRBD1 (6 bases). Germline CDR1 is SEHNR and CDR2 is FQNEAQ (reference sequence). CDR3 length: 16 residues. The ends were cut back, 10 bases at V and 5 bases at J, with 24 bases in the middle. In nucleotides, the CDR3 is TGTGCCATCGACATTTCCAGGGGTTTGTTTGAAAACATTCAGTACTTC. This sequence encodes CAIDISRGLFENIQYF.

This clonotype has a handful of counts. The chain has TRBV20-1 and TRBJ2-7; D gene ambiguous. V lost 2 bases and J lost 7, with 12 bases in between. The length of the CDR3 is 12 residues. In germline, CDR1 is DFQATT, CDR2 SNEGSKA (reference sequence). The CDR3 is CSARKQYYEQYF. CDR3 in DNA: TGCAGTGCTAGAAAACAGTACTATGAGCAGTACTTC.

The chain recombines TRBV20-1 with TRBJ1-1, with D possibly TRBD1 on 6 matching bases. Trimming left V 1 base short and J 3 bases short, with 18 bases between. The CDR3 has 16 residues. CDR1 DFQATT and CDR2 SNEGSKA come from the germline V gene (reference sequence). For the CDR3, the DNA is TGCAGTGCTAGAGGGAGGGGGGTTACATGGGACACTGAAGCTTTCTTT. It translates to CSARGRGVTWDTEAFF.